This T cell receptor (beta chain) was recovered during a study of blood T cell repertoires in COVID-19. Study details: T cells, B-cell-depleted T cells, or PBMCs provided the cDNA or gDNA that served as material.

V lost 5 bases to trimming and J lost 3 bases; unmatched junction nucleotides: 11. The CDR3 is 16 amino acids. Germline V gene data show CDR1 as SGHAT and CDR2 as FQNNGV. This clone came up once. Adults between about 18 and 89 years of age took part from under 25 US areas. The study assigned cohorts using participant-reported clinical history. Only in-frame clones appear in the TCRdb table, and some are missing; sequencing was by immunoSEQ multiplex PCR. The table has 350,000 to 400,000 clones, roughly 89% seen once. Specimen: PBMCs or T cells enriched from blood (not recorded which). This TCR came from a woman aged 30 to 39 who had recovered from COVID-19. J is TRBJ2-5 and V is TRBV11-2; 8 nucleotides align to TRBD1. The CDR3: CASSTYRGRREETQYF. The CDR3, as DNA: TGTGCCAGCAGCACCTACAGGGGGAGAAGGGAAGAGACCCAGTACTTC.